The 15 T cell receptor beta chains below all came from one sample that was sequenced in a study of Graves' ophthalmopathy and Graves' hyperthyroidism. RNA served as the template for amplifying TCR beta CDR3 regions. Second-round multiplex PCR came after first-round RT-PCR with HTBI primers. TCRdb re-called the multiplex PCR reads with MiXCR, one entry per CDR3 protein. The sample records 650,000 to 800,000 distinct CDR3 sequences, over 40% being singletons. Sequencing input: peripheral blood. These receptors all stem from an adult man with Graves' ophthalmopathy.

CDR3 nucleotide sequence: TGTGCCAGCAATAGTCCCACAGGGCATAATTCACCCCTCCACTTT. It codes for CASNSPTGHNSPLHF. The chain links TRBV2 to TRBJ1-6; TRBD1 might be the D (6 bases). Trimming left V 7 bases short and J 5 bases short, with 15 bases between. The CDR3 is 15 residues long. Germline V gene data show CDR1 as SNHLY and CDR2 as FYNNEI.

V is TRBV7-9 and J is TRBJ1-3; 7 bases agree with TRBD1. Unmatched junction bases numbered 13, after V lost 5 bases and J lost 0 bases. Germline CDR1 reads SEHNR; CDR2 reads FQNEAQ (reference sequence). CDR3 length: 18 amino acids. As DNA, the CDR3 is TGTGCCAGCAGCCATGGGACAGCCCATACCCGCTCTGGAAACACCATATATTTT. This translates into CASSHGTAHTRSGNTIYF.

On this clonotype itself: A much bigger clone sits one base away, suggesting this may be a read error. Likely a read error: the CDR3 ends without its conserved phenylalanine or tryptophan. The rearrangement uses TRBV11-1 and TRBJ2-5; no clear D. With 0 bases removed from V and 5 bases from J, the gap between germline ends came to 13 bases. Germline CDR1 SGHAT, CDR2 FQDESV (reference sequence). This CDR3 is built from 15 residues. The CDR3 sequence: CASSLARGISETQYC. DNA of the CDR3: TGTGCCAGCAGCTTAGCGCGTGGGATCTCGGAGACCCAGTACTGC.

For this clonotype: It is likely a read error, because the conserved phenylalanine at the end of the CDR3 is missing. The V call is TRBV6-5, the J call TRBJ2-7, with TRBD2 identical over 8 bases. The length of the CDR3 is 16 residues. CDR1 and CDR2 (germline): MNHEY, SVGAGI. V gave up 3 bases and J gave up 2 bases; unmatched junction bases: 9. CDR3 coding DNA: TGTGCCAGCAGTTATTCCGGGGGGGCAGAAACCTACGAGCAGTACCTC. This encodes CASSYSGGAETYEQYL.

This clonotype was observed a single time. The CDR3 protein is CADRGQGEGYGYTF. The CDR3, as DNA: TGCGCCGACAGGGGACAGGGGGAAGGCTATGGCTACACCTTC. V is TRBV5-1 and J is TRBJ1-2, with 11 bases lining up with TRBD1. The CDR3 totals 14 residues. V shed 10 bases and J 4 bases; nucleotides not matched to a gene: 9. The germline gives CDR1 SGHRS, CDR2 YFSETQ.

This clonotype has ten or more counts. The rearrangement joins TRBV20-1 to TRBJ1-1, with unresolved D. The germline gives CDR1 DFQATT, CDR2 SNEGSKA (reference sequence). This CDR3 comprises 13 residues. V dropped 1 base and J dropped 8 bases, with 14 bases sitting between them. CDR3 sequence (DNA): TGCAGTGCTAGAGGCCCCAGTGAGCCCGAAGCTTTCTTT. Its protein product is CSARGPSEPEAFF.

The chain couples TRBV29-1 to TRBJ2-5, with 9 bases fitting TRBD2. This CDR3 region has 14 residues. Germline V gene sequence: CDR1 SQVTM, CDR2 ANQGSEA. J was trimmed by 5 bases and V by 4 bases; bases with no gene match: 8. The CDR3 sequence: CSVGLAEMGETQYF. CDR3 sequence (DNA): TGCAGCGTTGGACTAGCGGAGATGGGTGAGACCCAGTACTTC.

The chain uses TRBV10-3 and TRBJ2-2, with D perhaps assigned TRBD1 or TRBD2 (5 bases each). Germline V lookup: CDR1 ENHRY, CDR2 SYGVKD. V dropped 6 bases and J dropped 2 bases, with 10 bases sitting between them. This CDR3 is built from 14 residues. CDR3 coding DNA: TGTGCCATCAGGACGGGGCCAAACACCGGGGAGCTGTTTTTT. This sequence encodes CAIRTGPNTGELFF.

This clonotype was detected only once. The chain employs TRBV7-2 and TRBJ2-7; 7 nucleotides match TRBD1. Germline lookup yields CDR1 SGHTA and CDR2 FQGNSA. Unmatched junction bases numbered 7, after V lost 5 bases and J lost 0 bases. CDR3 length: 15 residues. This CDR3 is CASSQVGQTSYEQYF. DNA of the CDR3: TGTGCCAGCAGCCAAGTGGGACAGACCTCCTACGAGCAGTACTTC. The complete variable domain, with remaining parts taken from reference TRBV7-2 and TRBJ2-7, reads GAGVSQSPSNKVTEKGKDVELRCDPISGHTALYWYRQSLGQGLEFLIYFQGNSAPDKSGLPSDRFSAERTGGSVSTLTIQRTQQEDSAVYLCASSQVGQTSYEQYFGPGTRLTVT.

The V call is TRBV19, the J call TRBJ2-3; D could derive from TRBD1 or TRBD2 (5 bases each). The V gene lost 3 bases and the J gene lost 6 bases, with 10 bases spanning the gap. Germline V gene data show CDR1 as LNHDA and CDR2 as SQIVND (reference sequence). This CDR3 has 13 amino acids. The CDR3: CASSIRGGDTQYF. The CDR3 nucleotides read TGTGCCAGTAGTATTCGGGGCGGGGATACGCAGTATTTT.

A few counts support this clonotype. The rearrangement uses TRBV19 and TRBJ1-1; D call uncertain. Trimming shortened V by 1 base and J by 8 bases, and 14 bases separated the two germline ends. The V gene's germline CDR1 is LNHDA and CDR2 SQIVND (reference sequence). The CDR3 sequence is 14 residues long. The CDR3 here is CASSIGRQDSEAFF. DNA of the CDR3: TGTGCCAGTAGTATAGGCAGGCAGGATTCCGAAGCTTTCTTT.

In this sample, this clonotype turned up many times. The chain uses TRBV7-8 and TRBJ1-6, with D perhaps TRBD1 (5 bases). The CDR3 is 15 amino acids. The germline V gene encodes CDR1 SGHVS and CDR2 FQNEAQ. The V end lost 1 base, the J end lost 6 bases, and 10 bases lay between the germline ends. DNA for the CDR3: TGTGCCAGCAGCTTAGGGCCAGGGACTAATTCACCCCTCCACTTT. Translated, it gives CASSLGPGTNSPLHF.

This clonotype was seen many times. V usage is TRBV10-2 and J usage is TRBJ2-7; 12 positions match TRBD2. The CDR3 extends over 14 amino acids. The V gene end was trimmed by 6 bases and the J gene end by 3 bases; junction bases not matched to a gene: 3. Germline V gives CDR1 WSHSY, CDR2 SAAADI. CDR3 sequence reads: CASSTTSGGYEQYF. DNA for the CDR3: TGCGCCAGCAGCACGACTAGCGGGGGCTACGAGCAGTACTTC.

Points on this clonotype: Just one base apart from a much larger clone, this may be a read error. The rearrangement uses TRBV20-1 and TRBJ2-7; 8 nucleotides agree with TRBD1. Germline CDR1 is DFQATT and CDR2 is SNEGSKA (reference sequence). This CDR3 has 14 amino acids. CDR3 region: CSARRTGIPYEQHF. The CDR3 nucleotides are TGCAGTGCGAGGAGGACAGGGATTCCCTACGAGCAGCACTTC.

At least ten counts were recorded for this clonotype. The chain employs TRBV10-3 and TRBJ2-6, with no clear D. CDR3 length equals 17 residues. V gave up 4 bases and J gave up 0 bases, with 13 bases separating them. CDR1 is ENHRY, CDR2 SYGVKD, per germline. CDR3 nucleotides: TGTGCCATCAGTGTAGGACCCCGAGACTCTGGGGCCAACGTCCTGACTTTC. This sequence encodes CAISVGPRDSGANVLTF.